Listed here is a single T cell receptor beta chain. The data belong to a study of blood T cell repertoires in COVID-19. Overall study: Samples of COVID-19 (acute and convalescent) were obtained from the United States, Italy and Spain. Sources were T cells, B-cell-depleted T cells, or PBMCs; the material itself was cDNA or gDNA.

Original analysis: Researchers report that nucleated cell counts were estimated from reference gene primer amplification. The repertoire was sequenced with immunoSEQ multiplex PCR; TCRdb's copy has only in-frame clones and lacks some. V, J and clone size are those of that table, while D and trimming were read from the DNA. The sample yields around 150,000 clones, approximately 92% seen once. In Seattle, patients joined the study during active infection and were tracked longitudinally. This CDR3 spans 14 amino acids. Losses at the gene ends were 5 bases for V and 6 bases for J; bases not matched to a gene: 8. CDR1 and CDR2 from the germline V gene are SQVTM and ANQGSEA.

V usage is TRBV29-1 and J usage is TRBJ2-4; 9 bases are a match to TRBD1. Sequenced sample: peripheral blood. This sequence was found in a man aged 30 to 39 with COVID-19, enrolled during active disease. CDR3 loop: CSVQTPGQGNIQYF. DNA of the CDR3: TGCAGCGTTCAAACCCCGGGACAGGGAAACATTCAGTACTTC.